This entry lists 16 T cell receptor beta chains sequenced from one sample in a study of spatial heterogeneity in lung cancer. MiXCR was run by TCRdb on the 5' RACE reads, yielding one entry per CDR3 protein. Of over 7,500 distinct CDR3 sequences in the sample, over 7.5% were seen once. Noted time point: sample taken at primary tumor resection. Sequences were derived from PBMCs, sampled at surgery. The source of these receptors is a male donor with early-stage non-small cell lung cancer.

This clonotype was picked up many times. The rearrangement links TRBV7-8 to TRBJ1-1; TRBD1 agrees at 9 bases. Germline trimming cut 5 bases from V and 1 base from J; bases unmatched to any gene: 5. Germline CDR1 SGHVS, CDR2 FQNEAQ. The CDR3 totals 15 residues. The CDR3 is CASSRDRAENTEAFF. The CDR3 bases are TGTGCCAGCAGCCGGGACAGGGCAGAGAACACTGAAGCTTTCTTT.

This sequence joins TRBV4-3 and TRBJ2-4; D possibly corresponds to TRBD2 (5 bases). Germline values: CDR1 LGHNA, CDR2 YSLEER. V was pared by 0 bases and J by 9 bases, with 12 bases between. CDR3 length: 14 residues. CDR3 bases: TGCGCCAGCAGCCAAGAGGCGGGTGGTGGCATTCAGTACTTC. This translates into CASSQEAGGGIQYF.

This clonotype was recorded many times. The chain has TRBV4-1 and TRBJ1-1, with 9 bases fitting TRBD1. Germline V CDR1 and CDR2: MGHRA, YSYEKL. The V and J ends lost 5 bases and 4 bases, in that order; junction bases with no gene match: 5. This CDR3 has 14 residues. DNA for the CDR3: TGCGCCAGCAGCTCAGACAGGGGGAGCACTGAAGCTTTCTTT. Protein: CASSSDRGSTEAFF.

This clonotype has at least ten counts. The rearrangement uses TRBV5-4 and TRBJ2-2; 15 positions match TRBD2. Germline values: CDR1 SGHNT, CDR2 YYREEE (reference sequence). The CDR3 has 18 residues. The J segment lost 6 bases and the V segment lost 4 bases, leaving 10 bases of the junction unmatched. CDR3 amino acids: CASSTGGLAGGGAGELFF. DNA for the CDR3: TGTGCCAGCAGCACCGGGGGACTAGCGGGAGGAGGGGCCGGGGAGCTGTTTTTT. Full variable domain (remainder filled in from reference TRBV5-4 and TRBJ2-2): ETGVTQSPTHLIKTRGQQVTLRCSSQSGHNTVSWYQQALGQGPQFIFQYYREEENGRGNFPPRFSGLQFPNYSSELNVNALELDDSALYLCASSTGGLAGGGAGELFFGEGSRLTVL.

Ten or more counts support this clonotype. The gene calls are TRBV12-3 or TRBV12-4 and TRBJ2-3; possibly TRBD2 for D (6 bases). The CDR3 contains 15 residues. V was trimmed by 6 bases and J by 6 bases, leaving 19 bases between them. The CDR3 spells CASRKRDFLSDTQYF. CDR3 DNA: TGTGCCAGCAGGAAACGGGACTTCTTATCTGATACGCAGTATTTT.

This clonotype showed up many times. This rearrangement joins TRBV20-1 to TRBJ2-7; 10 bases agree with TRBD1. Looked up from germline, CDR1 is DFQATT and CDR2 is SNEGSKA (reference sequence). Losses at the gene ends were 3 bases for V and 5 bases for J; bases not matched to a gene: 1. The CDR3 sequence is 12 residues long. CDR3 residues: CSASGTGDEQYF. The CDR3 bases are TGCAGTGCTAGTGGGACAGGGGACGAGCAGTACTTC.

The rearrangement joins TRBV11-2 to TRBJ2-2; D gene uncertain. The germline V gene has CDR1 SGHAT and CDR2 FQNNGV. V was pared by 3 bases and J by 8 bases, with 7 bases between. This CDR3 is built from 12 residues. The CDR3 nucleotides read TGTGCCAGCAGCTTCCTGGAGGGGGAGCTGTTTTTT. Translated: CASSFLEGELFF.

This clonotype was found many times. The V and J genes are TRBV7-9 and TRBJ1-2; TRBD1 might be the D (6 bases). Trimming removed 1 base from V and 6 bases from J, with 9 bases in between. The CDR3 has 13 residues. Germline CDR1 is SEHNR and CDR2 is FQNEAQ (reference sequence). The CDR3 region is CASSLDREDGYTF. The CDR3 nucleotides read TGTGCCAGCAGCTTAGACAGGGAGGATGGCTACACCTTC.

This clonotype has just a few counts. The chain employs TRBV7-9 and TRBJ2-7, with 9 bases that match TRBD1. V gave up 5 bases and J gave up 3 bases; unmatched junction bases: 8. Germline V gene data show CDR1 as SEHNR and CDR2 as FQNEAQ (reference sequence). This CDR3 spans 15 amino acids. Written as DNA, the CDR3 is TGTGCCAGCAGCGCTGGGACAGGGAAATACTACGAGCAGTACTTC. Translated, it gives CASSAGTGKYYEQYF.

The table lists this clonotype with a few counts. The chain recombines TRBV30 with TRBJ2-3; tentatively, D is TRBD2 (6 bases). The CDR3 is 15 amino acids. Germline CDR1 is GTSNPN and CDR2 is SVGIG (reference sequence). V lost 4 bases to trimming and J lost 4 bases, with 18 bases between them. The CDR3 sequence is CAWTGAFGSADTQYF. The CDR3 region has the DNA TGTGCCTGGACCGGAGCCTTCGGGAGCGCAGATACGCAGTATTTT. Drawing the rest from reference TRBV30 and TRBJ2-3, the complete variable domain is SQTIHQWPATLVQPVGSPLSLECTVEGTSNPNLYWYRQAAGRGLQLLFYSVGIGQISSEVPQNLSASRPQDRQFILSSKKLLLSDSGFYLCAWTGAFGSADTQYFGPGTRLTVL.

This clonotype was recorded many times. The chain uses TRBV6-1 and TRBJ2-1; D possibly corresponds to TRBD1 (8 bases). This CDR3 is 15 amino acids long. V was shortened by 6 bases and J by 5 bases, with 17 bases between the two germline ends. Per germline, CDR1 MNHNS and CDR2 SASEGT. DNA for the CDR3: TGTGCCAGCAGGCTGACAGGGGAGGGGGACAATGAGCAGTTCTTC. As protein: CASRLTGEGDNEQFF.

The chain recombines TRBV4-2 with TRBJ1-5; no clear D gene. V gave up 0 bases and J gave up 5 bases, with 11 bases separating them. The CDR3 is 15 residues long. Germline V gene data show CDR1 as LGHNA and CDR2 as YNFKEQ. The CDR3 nucleotides are TGTGCCAGCAGCCAAGAGGACCCAGGCCATCAGCCCCAGCATTTT. Translation: CASSQEDPGHQPQHF.

At least ten counts were recorded for this clonotype. This rearrangement joins TRBV7-9 to TRBJ1-1, with D uncertain. The ends were cut back, 3 bases at V and 8 bases at J, with 7 bases in the middle. Germline V CDR1 and CDR2: SEHNR, FQNEAQ (reference sequence). The CDR3 has 11 residues. The CDR3 nucleotides are TGTGCCAGCAGCTTCAGCGGAGAAGCTTTCTTT. Amino acid sequence: CASSFSGEAFF.

This clonotype was observed many times. This CDR3 is CSAVSGAVEAFF. CDR3 bases: TGCAGTGCTGTCTCAGGGGCCGTTGAAGCTTTCTTT. The chain carries TRBV20-1 and TRBJ1-1; D might be TRBD1 (6 bases). CDR1 and CDR2 from the germline V gene are DFQATT and SNEGSKA (reference sequence). The CDR3 consists of 12 residues. V lost 5 bases to trimming and J lost 7 bases, with 14 bases between them.

This clonotype has more than one count but fewer than ten. The chain employs TRBV20-1 and TRBJ2-2; 10 bases match TRBD2. V gave up 1 base and J gave up 6 bases; unmatched junction bases: 5. The CDR3 contains 15 residues. Germline CDR1 DFQATT, CDR2 SNEGSKA (reference sequence). In DNA form, the CDR3 reads TGCAGTGCTAGAGGAGCGGGAGGGCCCCCCGGGGAGCTGTTTTTT. Encoded protein: CSARGAGGPPGELFF.

The sample holds a few counts of this clonotype. This chain links TRBV20-1 with TRBJ2-3; D possibly corresponds to TRBD2 (5 bases). V shed 2 bases and J shed 3 bases, with 12 bases lying between them. The CDR3 is 14 residues long. Germline V gene lookup returns CDR1 DFQATT and CDR2 SNEGSKA (reference sequence). CDR3 loop: CSARIGEQTDTQYF. The CDR3 DNA follows: TGCAGTGCTAGAATCGGGGAACAGACAGATACGCAGTATTTT.